This T cell receptor (beta chain) was sequenced in a study of T cell responses to AZD1222 COVID-19 vaccine. The study, taken as a whole, reports: None of the repertoires were sampled until the peak T cell response had passed. Recipients of AZD1222 seropositive at baseline numbered only 5 to 7.

A note on this clone: Its antigen is as yet unknown.

The assay was immunoSEQ multiplex PCR, and TCRdb's table has in-frame clones only and misses some. The sample contains approximately 150,000 clones, over 75% of which appear only once. Pooling of second doses given at about 4 or about 12 weeks was done. The CDR3 sequence is 12 residues long. Trimming shortened V by 6 bases and J by 3 bases, and 9 bases separated the two germline ends. In germline, CDR1 is SGDLS, CDR2 YYNGEE. The source was peripheral blood, collected 28 days after the second AZD1222 dose. This clonotype was sampled from an adult who received the AZD1222 COVID-19 vaccine. This chain links TRBV9 with TRBJ1-1; D gene unclear. The CDR3 DNA follows: TGTGCCAGCACCCCACCCGACACTGAAGCTTTCTTT. This sequence encodes CASTPPDTEAFF.